This T cell receptor (beta chain) was sequenced for a study of post-analysis software for immune sequencing data. Study-wide background: Relapsing-remitting, secondary progressive and progressive-relapsing forms made up the multiple sclerosis disease courses.

Study-level results: Among a handful of TRBV segments more frequent in patients than controls were TRBV5-6, TRBV5-1 and TRBV20-1. Controls had significantly higher normalized Chao1 diversity than multiple sclerosis patients.

V lost 4 bases to trimming and J lost 5 bases, with 10 bases between them. Germline V gene sequence: CDR1 SGHRS, CDR2 YFSETQ. The length of the CDR3 is 12 residues. Carried by the TCR beta cDNA libraries were unique molecular identifiers. TCRdb independently ran MiXCR on the PCR reads; one entry per CDR3 protein. The sample holds a few hundred thousand distinct CDR3 sequences, less than 40% seen once. Turning to this clonotype: The antigen is not known.

The sequencing sample was made of blood. The chain couples TRBV5-1 to TRBJ2-7; tentative D call: TRBD2 (5 bases). The sequence came from a girl aged 10 to 17 with multiple sclerosis. CDR3 sequence (DNA): TGCGCCAGCAGCCCCGACTATGACGAGCAGTACTTC. Translated, it gives CASSPDYDEQYF.